The clone carrying this T cell receptor beta chain was seen only a few times. Each CDR3 protein gets one entry after TCRdb re-called the 5' RACE reads with MiXCR. The data show 400,000 to 550,000 distinct CDR3 sequences, 13% to 15% seen once. The CDR3 has 16 amino acids. These data originate in a study of identical twins. These data also featured in a second study, about yellow fever vaccine responses in identical twins.

The sample taken for sequencing was CD4+ T cells sorted from blood. The chain combines TRBV21-1 with TRBJ1-4; the table's D gene call, TRBD1, was not cross checked with the DNA. TRBV21-1 is annotated as a pseudogene. This TCR was sampled from a woman between 18 and 29 years old in good health. CDR3 region: CASSKSSGRPLGKLFF. CDR3 DNA: TGTGCCAGCAGCAAATCCTCAGGACGTCCCCTGGGAAAACTGTTTTTT.